A single sample gave rise to the 30 T cell receptor beta chains below, sequenced in a study of glioma-infiltrating T cells. TCR alpha and beta CDR3 regions were amplified from RNA using iRepertoire nested multiplex PCR. TCRdb recomputed calls from the multiplex PCR reads with MiXCR, one row per CDR3 protein. The profile shows over 130,000 distinct CDR3 sequences, approximately 40% of them singletons. Sequenced material: glioma tissue, nonneoplastic brain tissue, or PBMCs (not recorded which). The receptors come from a human donor with low-grade glioma or glioblastoma, undergoing nonglioma brain surgery, or in good health (not recorded which).

This clonotype was observed a few times. V and J are TRBV27 and TRBJ2-7; the D is unclear. The CDR3 length is 15 residues. V lost 5 bases to trimming and J lost 2 bases, with 16 bases between them. Germline V gives CDR1 MNHEY, CDR2 SMNVEV (reference sequence). CDR3 sequence reads: CASSPIGSTTYEQYF. CDR3 nucleotides: TGTGCCAGCAGTCCGATTGGCTCGACCACCTACGAGCAGTACTTC.

The CDR3 is CASIPGQGYSNQPQHF. The CDR3 DNA is TGTGCCAGTATTCCGGGACAGGGGTATAGCAATCAGCCCCAGCATTTT. The chain employs TRBV30 and TRBJ1-5, with 10 nucleotides matching TRBD1. Looked up from germline, CDR1 is GTSNPN and CDR2 is SVGIG (reference sequence). The J segment lost 0 bases and the V segment lost 8 bases, leaving 10 bases of the junction unmatched. The CDR3 covers 16 residues.

The chain uses TRBV4-1 and TRBJ2-7; TRBD1 matches 7 bases. Looked up from germline, CDR1 is MGHRA and CDR2 is YSYEKL. The CDR3 contains 13 residues. Trimming cost V 5 bases and J 6 bases; bases outside gene matches: 7. CDR3 nucleotides: TGCGCCAGCAGCGTCGGGACAGCCGCCGAGCAGTACTTC. It specifies CASSVGTAAEQYF.

The J gene is TRBJ2-1, the V gene TRBV7-8, with a possible D match to TRBD1 (6 bases). Germline CDR1 and CDR2: SGHVS and FQNEAQ. Trimming removed 5 bases from V and 5 bases from J, with 16 bases in between. CDR3 size: 15 residues. CDR3 region: CASSPPGHPDNEQFF. The CDR3 nucleotides read TGTGCCAGCAGCCCACCGGGACATCCAGACAATGAGCAGTTCTTC.

In this sample, this clonotype turned up many times. V is TRBV6-1 and J is TRBJ2-3, with D unclear. Germline CDR1 MNHNS, CDR2 SASEGT. Trimming took 5 bases from V and 3 from J, leaving 3 bases between them. This CDR3 has 11 amino acids. Written as DNA, the CDR3 is TGTGCCAGCAGTTCGACAGATACGCAGTATTTT. It encodes CASSSTDTQYF.

This rearrangement joins TRBV7-6 to TRBJ1-2; TRBD1 might be the D (5 bases). The CDR3 loop spans 13 amino acids. CDR1 is SGHVS and CDR2 is FNYEAQ in the germline V gene. Trimming took off 5 bases at V and 5 bases at J, with 12 bases between the two ends. The CDR3 DNA reads TGTGCCAGCAGCCAGGACATCAGATATGGCTACACCTTC. This translates into CASSQDIRYGYTF. The full variable domain, its missing parts supplied by reference TRBV7-6 and TRBJ1-2, is GAGVSQSPRYKVTKRGQDVALRCDPISGHVSLYWYRQALGQGPEFLTYFNYEAQQDKSGLPNDRFSAERPEGSISTLTIQRTEQRDSAMYRCASSQDIRYGYTFGSGTRLTVV.

This clonotype came up a few times. V gene TRBV7-2 combines with J gene TRBJ2-7, with unresolved D. CDR3 size: 14 residues. Trimming stripped 1 base from V and 3 bases from J, with 10 bases between. Germline V CDR1 and CDR2: SGHTA, FQGNSA. The CDR3 spells CASSLGTTNYEQYF. The DNA for the CDR3 is TGTGCCAGCAGCTTAGGTACTACAAACTACGAGCAGTACTTC. The complete variable domain, with remaining parts taken from reference TRBV7-2 and TRBJ2-7, reads GAGVSQSPSNKVTEKGKDVELRCDPISGHTALYWYRQSLGQGLEFLIYFQGNSAPDKSGLPSDRFSAERTGGSVSTLTIQRTQQEDSAVYLCASSLGTTNYEQYFGPGTRLTVT.

The chain couples TRBV4-2 to TRBJ1-1; D gene unclear. The CDR3 is 13 amino acids. Per the germline V gene, CDR1 is LGHNA and CDR2 is YNFKEQ. The V end lost 0 bases, the J end lost 8 bases, and 10 bases lay between the germline ends. The CDR3 sequence is CASSQDQGLEAFF. CDR3 in DNA: TGTGCCAGCAGCCAAGATCAAGGCCTAGAAGCTTTCTTT.

The chain couples TRBV2 to TRBJ2-1; D gene ambiguous. Germline assignment: CDR1 SNHLY and CDR2 FYNNEI. CDR3 length equals 13 residues. Trimming took off 1 base at V and 4 bases at J, with 5 bases between the two ends. The CDR3 loop reads CASSEGAYNEQFF. CDR3 in DNA: TGTGCCAGCAGTGAAGGGGCGTACAATGAGCAGTTCTTC.

The chain carries TRBV15 and TRBJ2-5, with D maybe TRBD1 (5 bases). Trimming took off 0 bases at V and 4 bases at J, with 9 bases between the two ends. This CDR3 region has 14 residues. CDR1 LNHNV and CDR2 YYDKDF come from the germline V gene (reference sequence). The CDR3 here is CATSREQAGETQYF. CDR3 DNA: TGTGCCACCAGCAGAGAACAGGCTGGAGAGACCCAGTACTTC.

The chain uses TRBV29-1 and TRBJ2-1; 14 positions agree with TRBD2. With V trimmed by 4 bases and J by 10 bases, 12 bases remained unmatched. CDR1 and CDR2 from the germline V gene are SQVTM and ANQGSEA. The CDR3 extends over 16 amino acids. The CDR3 loop is CSVGDYGLAGGTEQFF. The CDR3 DNA is TGCAGCGTTGGGGACTACGGACTAGCGGGGGGAACCGAGCAGTTCTTC.

This clonotype was detected many times. J is TRBJ2-1 and V is TRBV28; D is ambiguous. Per germline, CDR1 MDHEN and CDR2 SYDVKM. The CDR3 runs to 13 residues. Trimming took 8 bases from V and 2 from J, leaving 10 bases between them. The chain's CDR3 is CASGTGPYNEQFF. The CDR3 DNA is TGTGCCAGCGGCACTGGGCCCTACAATGAGCAGTTCTTC.

This clonotype was recorded once. The chain employs TRBV6-5 and TRBJ2-6; the D is unclear. The CDR3 loop spans 16 amino acids. CDR1 is MNHEY, CDR2 SVGAGI, per germline. Trimming took off 5 bases at V and 1 base at J, with 12 bases between the two ends. The CDR3 coding sequence is TGTGCCAGCAGTGGATCTTTGGGGTCTGGGGCCAACGTCCTGACTTTC. Amino acid sequence: CASSGSLGSGANVLTF.

A few counts support this clonotype. This chain links TRBV6-6 with TRBJ2-7; tentatively, D is TRBD2 (6 bases). The CDR3 sequence is 16 residues long. V was trimmed by 0 bases and J by 2 bases, leaving 14 bases between them. Per the germline V gene, CDR1 is MNHNY and CDR2 is SVGAGI (reference sequence). DNA for the CDR3: TGTGCCAGCAGTTACTCGAAAGGGGACTGGCCCTACGAGCAGTACTTC. Protein: CASSYSKGDWPYEQYF.

About this clonotype: Its ends do not fully match the called genes, so a read error is possible. The chain recombines TRBV5-1 with TRBJ2-7; TRBD1 matches 11 bases. CDR3 length: 15 amino acids. Germline V lookup: CDR1 SGHRS, CDR2 YFSETQ. CDR3: CASSLRTGGFPTWDF. CDR3 nucleotide sequence: TGCGCCAGCAGCTTGAGGACAGGGGGCTTTCCTACCTGGGACTTC. The full variable domain, its missing parts supplied by reference TRBV5-1 and TRBJ2-7, is KAGVTQTPRYLIKTRGQQVTLSCSPISGHRSVSWYQQTPGQGLQFLFEYFSETQRNKGNFPGRFSGRQFSNSRSEMNVSTLELGDSALYLCASSLRTGGFPTWDFGPGTRLTVT.

V and J are TRBV4-1 and TRBJ2-3; a weak D match, TRBD2 (5 bases). This CDR3 is 15 amino acids long. In germline, CDR1 is MGHRA, CDR2 YSYEKL. The V end was cut by 4 bases, the J end by 6 bases, with 17 bases between. As DNA, the CDR3 is TGCGCCAGCAGCCCCTCCGGCGACACGGGGGATACGCAGTATTTT. This sequence encodes CASSPSGDTGDTQYF.

The rearrangement uses TRBV27 and TRBJ2-1; 14 nucleotides agree with TRBD2. Germline trimming cut 7 bases from V and 9 bases from J; bases unmatched to any gene: 5. Germline-derived CDR1 and CDR2 are MNHEY and SMNVEV (reference sequence). This CDR3 spans 14 amino acids. CDR3 region: CASIVGLAGVEQFF. DNA of the CDR3: TGTGCCAGCATTGTGGGACTAGCGGGAGTTGAGCAGTTCTTC.

This clonotype came up a few times. The DNA for the CDR3 is TGTGCCAGCAGCCGACAGGGAGAGACCCAGTACTTC. Translating it yields CASSRQGETQYF. The J gene is TRBJ2-5, the V gene TRBV3-1, with TRBD1 identical over 7 bases. The CDR3 sequence is 12 residues long. The V and J ends lost 4 bases and 4 bases, in that order; junction bases with no gene match: 0. From germline, CDR1 is LGHDT and CDR2 YNNKEL (reference sequence).

This clonotype was recorded many times. The gene calls are TRBV27 and TRBJ2-3; D may be TRBD1 (5 bases). The CDR3 is 15 residues long. Germline loops: CDR1 MNHEY, CDR2 SMNVEV (reference sequence). V dropped 3 bases and J dropped 4 bases, with 14 bases sitting between them. The CDR3 spells CASSLFGAAPDTQYF. The CDR3 nucleotides are TGTGCCAGCAGTTTGTTTGGGGCAGCTCCAGATACGCAGTATTTT.

Remarks on this clonotype: It may be a read error: a sequence one base away is much more abundant. This rearrangement joins TRBV6-6 to TRBJ2-3, with D possibly being TRBD1 (5 bases). Germline CDR1 and CDR2: MNHNY and SVGAGI (reference sequence). The V and J ends lost 6 bases and 4 bases respectively, with 14 bases between them. This CDR3 is 14 amino acids long. This CDR3 reads CASRGTKGADTQYF. CDR3 coding DNA: TGTGCCAGCAGGGGCACGAAAGGGGCAGATACGCAGTATTTT.

The chain is built from TRBV4-1 and TRBJ2-7, with 8 bases aligning to TRBD2. The ends lost 0 bases at V and 2 bases at J; junction bases unmatched: 3. Germline loops: CDR1 MGHRA, CDR2 YSYEKL. CDR3 length: 15 residues. Here the CDR3 DNA reads TGCGCCAGCAGCCAAGAACTAGCGGCTACCTACGAGCAGTACTTC. Translation: CASSQELAATYEQYF.

This clonotype was found many times. This may arise from a read error, as a much more abundant clone is one base away. The chain recombines TRBV7-2 with TRBJ1-1, with TRBD1 matching 7 bases. The V gene's germline CDR1 is SGHTA and CDR2 FQGNSA. The CDR3 has 15 amino acids. In nucleotides, the CDR3 is TGTGCCCGCAGCTCAACCGGGACAGTCAACACTGAAGCTTTCTTT. Its translation: CARSSTGTVNTEAFF.

The chain carries TRBV24-1 and TRBJ2-2; D is unresolved. The CDR3 extends over 12 amino acids. The V and J ends lost 9 bases and 5 bases respectively, with 9 bases between them. Per germline, CDR1 KGHDR and CDR2 SFDVKD. The CDR3 region is CATARLTGELFF. DNA for the CDR3: TGTGCCACCGCCCGGCTGACCGGGGAGCTGTTTTTT.

This clonotype has just a few counts. J is TRBJ1-1 and V is TRBV27; TRBD1 agrees at 7 bases. CDR3 length: 13 residues. V shed 5 bases, J shed 5 bases, and the junction held 5 bases outside the gene matches. Germline assignment: CDR1 MNHEY and CDR2 SMNVEV (reference sequence). The CDR3 sequence: CASSGFRGTEAFF. The CDR3 DNA reads TGTGCCAGCAGTGGATTCAGGGGGACTGAAGCTTTCTTT.

The J gene is TRBJ2-3, the V gene TRBV4-1; 9 bases are a match to TRBD2. The germline gives CDR1 MGHRA, CDR2 YSYEKL. The CDR3 is 17 amino acids. V lost 1 base and J lost 6; bases outside the gene matches: 11. The CDR3 coding sequence is TGCGCCAGCAGCCAAGGTGGTAGCGGGGGAGTTCAGGATACGCAGTATTTT. Translation: CASSQGGSGGVQDTQYF.

This clonotype was detected many times. This chain connects TRBV20-1 to TRBJ1-1; D unclear. The ends were cut back, 5 bases at V and 1 base at J, with 8 bases in the middle. This CDR3 contains 12 residues. The germline V gene has CDR1 DFQATT and CDR2 SNEGSKA (reference sequence). The CDR3 loop is CSALNPNTEAFF. The CDR3 DNA reads as TGCAGTGCTCTAAATCCGAACACTGAAGCTTTCTTT.

The chain uses TRBV27 and TRBJ2-2; a possible D gene is TRBD1 (5 bases). The ends were cut back, 4 bases at V and 3 bases at J, with 9 bases in the middle. Germline values: CDR1 MNHEY, CDR2 SMNVEV (reference sequence). The CDR3 is 14 residues long. This chain's CDR3 is CASSSRVDTGELFF. CDR3 DNA sequence: TGTGCCAGCAGTTCCAGGGTCGACACCGGGGAGCTGTTTTTT.

V gene TRBV7-2 combines with J gene TRBJ2-1, with a tentative D call TRBD2 (7 bases). The CDR3 totals 15 residues. V was clipped by 3 bases and J by 10 bases, with 19 bases between them. CDR1 is SGHTA, CDR2 FQGNSA, per germline. CDR3 loop: CASSLGLGGGGEQFF. The DNA for the CDR3 is TGTGCCAGCAGCTTGGGCCTGGGGGGGGGCGGCGAGCAGTTCTTC. Supplemented by reference TRBV7-2 and TRBJ2-1, the full variable domain reads GAGVSQSPSNKVTEKGKDVELRCDPISGHTALYWYRQSLGQGLEFLIYFQGNSAPDKSGLPSDRFSAERTGGSVSTLTIQRTQQEDSAVYLCASSLGLGGGGEQFFGPGTRLTVL.

Only a few counts were recorded for this clonotype. The chain links TRBV10-3 to TRBJ1-1; perhaps TRBD1 as D (5 bases). V was clipped by 3 bases and J by 4 bases, with 9 bases between them. Germline V gene lookup returns CDR1 ENHRY and CDR2 SYGVKD. CDR3 length: 13 residues. CDR3 sequence reads: CAISEGAGTEAFF. The CDR3 bases are TGTGCCATCAGTGAAGGGGCAGGCACTGAAGCTTTCTTT.

This clonotype was seen a handful of times. The chain recombines TRBV18 with TRBJ2-1, with D perhaps matching TRBD1 or TRBD2 (5 bases each). The CDR3 has 12 amino acids. Germline assignment: CDR1 KGHSH and CDR2 LQKENI. Between the trimmed V and J ends, which lost 3 bases and 5 bases, there was a span of 5 bases. The CDR3 DNA sequence: TGTGCCAGCTCACCGGGGGACAATGAGCAGTTCTTC. Encoded protein: CASSPGDNEQFF. Full variable domain (missing parts from reference TRBV18 and TRBJ2-1): NAGVMQNPRHLVRRRGQEARLRCSPMKGHSHVYWYRQLPEEGLKFMVYLQKENIIDESGMPKERFSAEFPKEGPSILRIQQVVRGDSAAYFCASSPGDNEQFFGPGTRLTVL.